The T cell receptor (beta chain) under discussion was sequenced for a study of blood T cell repertoires in COVID-19. The table lists this clone with a few counts. The germline V gene has CDR1 MNHNS and CDR2 SASEGT. The length of the CDR3 is 16 residues. V lost 1 base and J 4 bases, leaving 16 bases between the germline ends. Under the authors' procedure: Cell counts per sample came from amplifying reference gene primers. Repertoires were generated with immunoSEQ multiplex PCR, while TCRdb's copy carries only in-frame clones and drops some. V and J calls and clone size come straight from that table; D and trimming were deduced from the DNA. The data show 190,000 or so clones, with over 70% seen just once and under 3.5% held by the top ten.

The chain is built from TRBV6-1 and TRBJ1-2; unclear D gene. The sequence came from a man between 45 and 60 years old with active or convalescent COVID-19. Source material: peripheral blood. The CDR3 DNA follows: TGTGCCAGCAGTGAAGTGGCCCGTCCCAGCGGCTATGGCTACACCTTC. Protein sequence: CASSEVARPSGYGYTF.